This entry lists 20 T cell receptor beta chains sequenced from one sample in a study of T cells in Graves' hyperthyroidism and ophthalmopathy. The investigators amplified TCR beta CDR3 regions from RNA transcripts. An initial round of RT-PCR targeting the TCR CDR3 relied on the HTBI primer set. TCRdb fed the multiplex PCR reads into MiXCR, producing one record per CDR3 protein. The repertoire consists of a few hundred thousand distinct CDR3 sequences, with 14% occurring once and the leading ten covering less than 6%. The sequencing input was blood. These receptors all come from a woman in her twenties or thirties with Graves' hyperthyroidism that later progressed to Graves' ophthalmopathy.

A few counts support this clonotype. A much bigger clone sits one base away, suggesting this may be a read error. The chain combines TRBV10-3 with TRBJ1-1, with 7 bases lining up with TRBD1. Trimming cost V 5 bases and J 3 bases; bases outside gene matches: 15. The length of the CDR3 is 17 residues. Per germline, CDR1 ENHRY and CDR2 SYGVKD. DNA of the CDR3: TGTGCCATCAGTCCCGTCGACAGGGCCCCACGGGACACTGAAGCTTTCTTT. It translates to CAISPVDRAPRDTEAFF.

This clonotype was seen at least ten times. This sequence joins TRBV29-1 and TRBJ1-1; no firm D call. The length of the CDR3 is 12 residues. V was shortened by 7 bases and J by 2 bases, with 11 bases between the two germline ends. Germline lookup yields CDR1 SQVTM and CDR2 ANQGSEA. CDR3 sequence reads: CSGGGLNTEAFF. The CDR3 region has the DNA TGCAGCGGTGGTGGGCTTAACACTGAAGCTTTCTTT.

The chain joins TRBV28 to TRBJ1-1, with 7 positions matching TRBD1. Germline CDR1 is MDHEN and CDR2 is SYDVKM. Trimming took 6 bases from V and 8 from J; bases not matched to a gene: 18. This CDR3 has 16 amino acids. The CDR3 region is CASSGTQQGPAWEAFF. CDR3 DNA: TGTGCCAGCAGCGGTACCCAACAGGGGCCCGCTTGGGAAGCTTTCTTT.

The chain combines TRBV20-1 with TRBJ2-5; D is perhaps TRBD1 or TRBD2 (5 bases each). Germline CDR1 reads DFQATT; CDR2 reads SNEGSKA (reference sequence). The length of the CDR3 is 13 residues. V was clipped by 5 bases and J by 1 base, with 11 bases between them. The CDR3 DNA reads TGCAGTGCTGGGGACGCCCTCCAAGAGACCCAGTACTTC. It translates to CSAGDALQETQYF.

This clonotype appeared many times. V usage is TRBV12-3 or TRBV12-4 and J usage is TRBJ2-1; D not certain. The CDR3 contains 11 residues. Trimming removed 6 bases from V and 12 bases from J, with 12 bases in between. The CDR3 DNA sequence: TGTGCCAGCAGAGCGCGCGGTCTGCAGTTCTTC. As protein: CASRARGLQFF.

The rearrangement uses TRBV9 and TRBJ2-1, with 7 bases aligning to TRBD2. Trimming removed 3 bases from V and 6 bases from J; junction bases left unmatched: 6. The germline V gene encodes CDR1 SGDLS and CDR2 YYNGEE. This CDR3 is built from 14 residues. The CDR3 is CASSARDYPNEQFF. CDR3 in DNA: TGTGCCAGCAGCGCCCGGGACTATCCCAATGAGCAGTTCTTC.

The table lists this clonotype with many counts. The chain recombines TRBV20-1 with TRBJ2-7, with D possibly TRBD1 on 6 matching bases. Per germline, CDR1 DFQATT and CDR2 SNEGSKA (reference sequence). The V end lost 5 bases, the J end lost 1 base, and 15 bases lay between the germline ends. The CDR3 covers 14 residues. The CDR3 loop reads CSAFPQGQSYEQYF. CDR3 sequence (DNA): TGCAGTGCTTTCCCACAGGGACAATCCTACGAGCAGTACTTC.

The chain combines TRBV9 with TRBJ2-3; 7 bases fit TRBD1. The CDR3 runs 16 residues. Germline loops: CDR1 SGDLS, CDR2 YYNGEE. V lost 4 bases to trimming and J lost 2 bases; unmatched junction nucleotides: 10. CDR3 in amino acids: CASSTHRGWDTDTQYF. The CDR3 DNA reads TGTGCCAGCAGCACGCACAGGGGCTGGGACACAGATACGCAGTATTTT.

This clonotype appeared many times. The V gene is TRBV11-2, the J gene TRBJ1-2; D call uncertain. This CDR3 comprises 15 residues. V was clipped by 0 bases and J by 4 bases, with 12 bases between them. Germline V gives CDR1 SGHAT, CDR2 FQNNGV. CDR3 amino acids: CASSLDHVETYGYTF. The CDR3, as DNA: TGTGCCAGCAGCTTAGATCACGTGGAGACCTATGGCTACACCTTC.

This clonotype was seen ten or more times. This chain connects TRBV3-1 to TRBJ1-2; 10 bases are shared with TRBD1. V was pared by 3 bases and J by 8 bases, with 9 bases of the junction left unmatched. The CDR3 has 15 amino acids. CDR1 LGHDT and CDR2 YNNKEL come from the germline V gene (reference sequence). DNA of the CDR3: TGTGCCAGCAGCCACCGAAGAGGGACAGGGGACGGCTACACCTTC. Protein: CASSHRRGTGDGYTF.

In this sample, this clonotype turned up a few times. V gene TRBV9 combines with J gene TRBJ2-1; D remains unclear. The CDR3 has 15 amino acids. Germline values: CDR1 SGDLS, CDR2 YYNGEE. The V end was cut by 0 bases, the J end by 0 bases, with 7 bases between. CDR3 coding DNA: TGTGCCAGCAGCGTAGCGGCAAGCTCCTACAATGAGCAGTTCTTC. Its protein product is CASSVAASSYNEQFF.

The genes are TRBV7-9 and TRBJ2-7, with 13 nucleotides matching TRBD2. Germline V gene sequence: CDR1 SEHNR, CDR2 FQNEAQ (reference sequence). CDR3 length: 16 amino acids. V lost 4 bases, J lost 3 bases, and 6 bases stayed unmatched. The CDR3 reads CASSSARLAGGYEQYF. The CDR3 DNA sequence: TGTGCCAGCAGCTCAGCTCGACTAGCGGGAGGCTACGAGCAGTACTTC. The variable domain in full, with the rest retrieved from reference TRBV7-9 and TRBJ2-7, is DTGVSQNPRHKITKRGQNVTFRCDPISEHNRLYWYRQTLGQGPEFLTYFQNEAQLEKSRLLSDRFSAERPKGSFSTLEIQRTEQGDSAMYLCASSSARLAGGYEQYFGPGTRLTVT.

V usage is TRBV19 and J usage is TRBJ1-3; D is uncertain. The CDR3 spans 14 residues. V lost 4 bases and J 2 bases, leaving 9 bases between the germline ends. From germline, CDR1 is LNHDA and CDR2 SQIVND (reference sequence). CDR3: CASSTVMAGNTIYF. CDR3 sequence (DNA): TGTGCCAGTAGTACCGTGATGGCTGGAAACACCATATATTTT.

The V gene is TRBV29-1, the J gene TRBJ2-3; 7 bases agree with TRBD2. The V gene's germline CDR1 is SQVTM and CDR2 ANQGSEA. This CDR3 is built from 15 residues. V dropped 5 bases and J dropped 4; count of bases not matched to a gene: 12. CDR3 loop: CSVSAGVLAADTQYF. As DNA, the CDR3 is TGCAGCGTTTCCGCGGGGGTCCTAGCGGCAGATACGCAGTATTTT.

This clonotype was found many times. V gene TRBV5-1 combines with J gene TRBJ2-2; 10 bases align to TRBD2. V was clipped by 4 bases and J by 7 bases; unmatched bases: 19. Germline V CDR1 and CDR2: SGHRS, YFSETQ. CDR3 length: 19 residues. The CDR3 spells CASSGKAGGPAQSVGELFF. In nucleotides, the CDR3 is TGCGCCAGCAGCGGGAAAGCGGGAGGGCCGGCCCAAAGTGTCGGGGAGCTGTTTTTT.

This clonotype was seen many times. The CDR3: CSARSFKQASTDTQYF. CDR3 coding DNA: TGCAGTGCTAGATCTTTTAAGCAGGCTAGCACAGATACGCAGTATTTT. The chain recombines TRBV20-1 with TRBJ2-3; D uncertain. Germline CDR1 reads DFQATT; CDR2 reads SNEGSKA (reference sequence). This CDR3 is 16 amino acids long. The V gene lost 2 bases and the J gene lost 0 bases, with 15 bases spanning the gap.

The sample holds many counts of this clonotype. The rearrangement joins TRBV7-2 to TRBJ2-3, with TRBD2 as a possible D gene (5 bases). Germline V CDR1 and CDR2: SGHTA, FQGNSA. The CDR3 contains 15 residues. Between the trimmed V and J ends, which lost 5 bases and 0 bases, there was a span of 12 bases. CDR3 nucleotide sequence: TGTGCCAGCAGCCCCGCTAGCTCTAGCACAGATACGCAGTATTTT. Translation gives CASSPASSSTDTQYF.

This clonotype has ten or more counts. The V gene is TRBV12-3 or TRBV12-4, the J gene TRBJ2-5, with TRBD2 matching over 7 bases. The CDR3 contains 16 residues. V was clipped by 4 bases and J by 4 bases; unmatched bases: 12. The DNA for the CDR3 is TGTGCCAGCAGTTCCTCGGGGGGAAGGCCACCAGAGACCCAGTACTTC. This codes for CASSSSGGRPPETQYF.

There are many counts of this clonotype. V gene TRBV2 combines with J gene TRBJ2-7; 7 bases are a match to TRBD2. The trim removed 4 bases at V and 2 bases at J, leaving 8 bases unmatched. Germline-derived CDR1 and CDR2 are SNHLY and FYNNEI. The CDR3 runs to 15 residues. The CDR3, as DNA: TGTGCCAGCAGTGGGGGGGGAGCGGGCGCCTACGAGCAGTACTTC. It is translated as CASSGGGAGAYEQYF.

This clonotype was found a few times. The rearrangement links TRBV7-9 to TRBJ2-5; D may be TRBD1 (6 bases). The CDR3 contains 13 residues. Between the trimmed V and J ends, which lost 3 bases and 3 bases, there was a span of 8 bases. Germline lookup yields CDR1 SEHNR and CDR2 FQNEAQ (reference sequence). CDR3 sequence (DNA): TGTGCCAGCAGCTTGAGGGACAAAGAGACCCAGTACTTC. This translates into CASSLRDKETQYF.